Listed below are T cell receptor beta chains from one sample, sequenced in a study of vaccination and CD4 T cells after COVID-19. These TCRs are of unknown antigen specificity. TCRdb used MiXCR to reprocess the PCR reads, holding one entry per CDR3 protein. The sample yields approximately 12,000 distinct CDR3 sequences, 64% seen once. Sequencing input: CD4+ T cells from blood, cultured in vitro. The source of these receptors is a human donor who had recovered from COVID-19. CDR3s include the opening cysteine and the closing phenylalanine or tryptophan. D genes are given only for firm matches. Rows give clone size only sometimes, using once, few, many, or a class for an expanded clone.

v_gene,d_gene,abundance,j_gene,CDR3nt,CDR3aa
TRBV18,TRBD2,NA,TRBJ2-3,TGTGCCAGCTCAGATGCGGGAGGTGCGGATACGCAGTATTTT,CASSDAGGADTQYF
TRBV27,NA,NA,TRBJ1-2,TGTGCCAGCAGTTTATCCGCAGGGGCGTCTAACTATGGCTACACCTTC,CASSLSAGASNYGYTF
TRBV19,NA,NA,TRBJ1-2,TGTGCCAGTACGTCTTCAAAAGGGGTTTCCTACACCTTC,CASTSSKGVSYTF
TRBV15,NA,NA,TRBJ1-2,TGTGCCACCAGCGAGGGGTCCTATGGCTACACCTTC,CATSEGSYGYTF
TRBV20-1,TRBD2,few,TRBJ2-7,TGCAGTGCTCTGGGGACTAGCGGCTACGAGCAGTACTTC,CSALGTSGYEQYF
TRBV6-2/TRBV6-3,NA,NA,TRBJ1-2,TGTGCCAGCAGTTACGGACTCCGGGAGCATGGCTACACCTTC,CASSYGLREHGYTF
TRBV11-2,NA,few,TRBJ1-5,TGTGCCAGCAGCTTGGACACCAATCAGCCCCAGCATTTT,CASSLDTNQPQHF
TRBV19,NA,NA,TRBJ1-4,TGTGCCAGTAGCGATCTGGACAGTGCGGTTGAAGAACTGTTTTTT,CASSDLDSAVEELFF
TRBV7-3,TRBD2,NA,TRBJ2-1,TGTGCCAGCGGTCTTGGGACTAGCGCTAACAATGAGCAGTTCTTC,CASGLGTSANNEQFF
TRBV6-1,NA,once,TRBJ2-3,TGTGCCAGCAGTCCCCCGGGGGGCGGTTCAGATACGCAGTATTTT,CASSPPGGGSDTQYF
TRBV11-1,NA,NA,TRBJ2-1,TGTGCCAGCAGCTTATCTACCTACAGCTCCTACAATGAGCAGTTCTTC,CASSLSTYSSYNEQFF
TRBV30,NA,NA,TRBJ1-6,TGTGCCTCAAGGGCTGCCTGGAATTCACCCCTCCACTTT,CASRAAWNSPLHF
TRBV2,NA,few,TRBJ2-3,TGTGCCACCTCCGGGGGGCAAACAGATACGCAGTATTTT,CATSGGQTDTQYF
TRBV7-2,NA,NA,TRBJ1-2,TGTGCCAGCAGCCCGATGGGGAACTATGGCTACACCTTC,CASSPMGNYGYTF
TRBV6-1,NA,NA,TRBJ1-1,TGTGCCAGCAGTGAAGCACGGGGTACTGAAGCTTTCTTT,CASSEARGTEAFF
TRBV27,NA,NA,TRBJ1-5,TGTGCCAGCAGTTTCGGCAGGGGCTACAATCAGCCCCAGCATTTT,CASSFGRGYNQPQHF
TRBV20-1,TRBD1,once,TRBJ1-4,TGCAGTGCTAATAAACAGGGGGCGGGTAATGAAAAACTGTTTTTT,CSANKQGAGNEKLFF
TRBV20-1,NA,NA,TRBJ2-3,TGCAGTGCATTGAAGGCAGATACGCAGTATTTT,CSALKADTQYF
TRBV11-2,TRBD1,once,TRBJ2-2,TGTGCCAGCAGCTTCCAGACAGGGTCGAACACCGGGGAGCTGTTTTTT,CASSFQTGSNTGELFF
TRBV7-2,TRBD1,NA,TRBJ2-7,TGTGCCAGCAGCGGCAGACAGGGGGCGACCGAGCAGTACTTC,CASSGRQGATEQYF
TRBV15,NA,few,TRBJ2-3,TGTGCCACCAGCAGAGCAGGTTCGGGCGGGGCAGATACGCAGTATTTT,CATSRAGSGGADTQYF
TRBV6-2/TRBV6-3,NA,NA,TRBJ2-3,TGTGCCAGCACATACAGTGTGAGCGCAGATACGCAGTATTTT,CASTYSVSADTQYF
TRBV6-2/TRBV6-3,NA,NA,TRBJ2-2,TGTGCCAGCAGCCCCTCGAACACCGGGGAGCTGTTTTTT,CASSPSNTGELFF
TRBV20-1,NA,NA,TRBJ1-2,TGCAGTGCAAGGACAGTTGGAAACTATGGCTACACCTTC,CSARTVGNYGYTF
TRBV11-3,TRBD2,NA,TRBJ2-7,TGTGCCAGCAGCCCCCGAGCGGGAGGGCGTCGCGAGCAGTACTTC,CASSPRAGGRREQYF
TRBV29-1,NA,few,TRBJ1-1,TGCAGCGTTGAAGAACCGACGAACACTGAAGCTTTCTTT,CSVEEPTNTEAFF
TRBV7-2,NA,NA,TRBJ2-2,TGTGCCAGCAGCTTGACCCCCGGGGAGCTGTTTTTT,CASSLTPGELFF
TRBV19,NA,few,TRBJ1-2,TGTGCCAGTAGGCGATCACCTAGGACAGAGAATGGCTACACCTTC,CASRRSPRTENGYTF
TRBV7-9,TRBD1,NA,TRBJ1-2,TGTGCCAGCAGCTTAGATGGGGAGGGGGCTGGCTACACCTTC,CASSLDGEGAGYTF
TRBV15,NA,few,TRBJ2-3,TGTGCCACCAGCTCCTTAGGGTCCGGGGGCGAGGGTCCTACGCAGTATTTT,CATSSLGSGGEGPTQYF
TRBV28,NA,NA,TRBJ2-4,TGTGCCAGCACCCAGGGGGGGCAAAACATTCAGTACTTC,CASTQGGQNIQYF
TRBV4-2,NA,NA,TRBJ1-1,TGTGCCAGCAGCCAAGATAATCCCGAGGGGGTAAGGGAAGCTTTCTTT,CASSQDNPEGVREAFF
TRBV15,TRBD1,NA,TRBJ1-6,TGTGCCACCAGCAGAGACAGGGGGCACATCGGGAATTCACCCCTCCACTTT,CATSRDRGHIGNSPLHF
TRBV27,TRBD1,NA,TRBJ1-6,TGTGCCAGCAGTCCTGACAGGGAGATCCTTCGTTTTTATAATTCACCCCTCCACTTT,CASSPDREILRFYNSPLHF
TRBV7-2,TRBD2,NA,TRBJ2-3,TGTGCCAGCAGCTCCTCCGGGACTACGACAGATACGCAGTATTTT,CASSSSGTTTDTQYF
TRBV27,NA,few,TRBJ1-6,TGTGCCAGCAGTTCTCGACAGGAGGGTAGCTCCTATAATTCACCCCTCCACTTT,CASSSRQEGSSYNSPLHF
TRBV6-2/TRBV6-3,NA,few,TRBJ1-5,TGTGCCAGCAGCCGGAGAAGCAATCAGCCCCAGCATTTT,CASSRRSNQPQHF
TRBV20-1,TRBD1,once,TRBJ1-5,TGCAGTGCTTCGAAAGGGGGACAGCGGGCAAATCAGCCCCAGCATTTT,CSASKGGQRANQPQHF
TRBV6-1,TRBD2,NA,TRBJ2-7,TGTGCCAGCAGTCCCCCGGGGGGGCAGAACTACGAGCAGTACTTC,CASSPPGGQNYEQYF
TRBV7-6,NA,NA,TRBJ2-1,TGTGCCAGCAGCCGCCAGGTCGGGGATGAGCAGTTCTTC,CASSRQVGDEQFF
TRBV7-8,TRBD1,once,TRBJ1-5,TGTGCCAGCAGCGGGTGGACAGGGGGTGATCAGCCCCAGCATTTT,CASSGWTGGDQPQHF
TRBV4-2,TRBD1,NA,TRBJ1-6,TGTGCCAGCAGCCAAGAGACAGGGGGCGCTTCACCCCTCCACTTT,CASSQETGGASPLHF
TRBV2,TRBD2,NA,TRBJ2-7,TGTGCCAGCAGCGTAGCGGGAGATAGCGAGCAGTACTTC,CASSVAGDSEQYF
TRBV10-3,NA,NA,TRBJ1-2,TGTGCCGTCAGTGACGACAGAGGAGGGGGCTACACCTTC,CAVSDDRGGGYTF
TRBV4-1,NA,NA,TRBJ1-3,TGCGCCAGCAGCCAAGATCTCACCTCTGGAAACACCATATATTTT,CASSQDLTSGNTIYF
TRBV7-8,TRBD1,NA,TRBJ1-5,TGTGCCAGCAGCCCTCGACAGGGGTACCAGCCCCAGCATTTT,CASSPRQGYQPQHF
TRBV27,TRBD2,NA,TRBJ2-7,TGTGCCAGCCGAGGACTAGCGGGAGTCGAGCAGTACTTC,CASRGLAGVEQYF
TRBV6-2/TRBV6-3,NA,NA,TRBJ1-1,TGTGCCAGCAGTCGGGGGGAAGTTTCCGCTGAAGCTTTCTTT,CASSRGEVSAEAFF
TRBV4-2,NA,NA,TRBJ2-3,TGTGCCAGCAGTTTCACCGGGGCGGGCCCCACAGATACGCAGTATTTT,CASSFTGAGPTDTQYF
TRBV7-2,NA,NA,TRBJ1-5,TGTGCCAGCAGCTCCCCGTTAAGGGGGGCGCCGGATCAGCCCCAGCATTTT,CASSSPLRGAPDQPQHF
TRBV15,NA,NA,TRBJ1-3,TGTGCCACCAGCAGAGATCCAGGGCAGGCACACTCTGGAAACACCATATATTTT,CATSRDPGQAHSGNTIYF
TRBV5-8,NA,NA,TRBJ1-2,TGTGCCAGCAGCGTCCCTACGACAGGACACTCAAGGGGCTACACCTTC,CASSVPTTGHSRGYTF
TRBV29-1,TRBD1,NA,TRBJ1-1,TGCAGCGTGGGAGGACAGGGCGGGGCTTTCTTT,CSVGGQGGAFF
TRBV27,TRBD1,NA,TRBJ2-2,TGTGCCAGCAGGGCAGGGGGTAGCGGGGAGCTGTTTTTT,CASRAGGSGELFF